This T cell receptor beta chain is from a study of CD8+CD57+ T cells in acquired aplastic anemia. CD8+CD57+ cell expansion, shown by flow cytometry, had occurred in the patients selected for sequencing. Blood was sampled before the patients had received any therapy. V shed 6 bases and J 8 bases; nucleotides not matched to a gene: 9. Germline CDR1 DFQATT, CDR2 SNEGSKA (reference sequence). The length of the CDR3 is 12 residues. Genomic DNA was employed as the template in profiling TCR beta VDJ and CDR3. TCRdb redid the calling of the reads with MiXCR, one entry per CDR3 protein. The repertoire holds around 210,000 distinct CDR3 sequences, with approximately 65% as singletons.

The chain is built from TRBV20-1 and TRBJ1-2, with TRBD1 identical over 7 bases. Material for sequencing was sorted CD4+, CD8+, or CD8+CD57+ T cells (not recorded which) from PBMCs. The clonotype was recovered from a human donor with aplastic anemia. This CDR3 is CSAPGTAEGYTF. The CDR3 DNA is TGCAGTGCCCCCGGGACAGCAGAGGGCTACACCTTC.